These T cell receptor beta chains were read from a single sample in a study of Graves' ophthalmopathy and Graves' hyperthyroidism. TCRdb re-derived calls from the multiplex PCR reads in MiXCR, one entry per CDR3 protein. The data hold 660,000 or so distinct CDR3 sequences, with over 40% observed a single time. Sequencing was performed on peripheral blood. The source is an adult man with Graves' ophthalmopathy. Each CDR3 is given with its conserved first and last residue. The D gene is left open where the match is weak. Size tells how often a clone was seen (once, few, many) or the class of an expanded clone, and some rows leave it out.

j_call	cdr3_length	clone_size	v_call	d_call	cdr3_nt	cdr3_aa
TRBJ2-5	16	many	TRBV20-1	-	TGCAGTGCTAGAGGAGGGGTAGTCGTCACAGCGGAGACCCAGTACTTC	CSARGGVVVTAETQYF
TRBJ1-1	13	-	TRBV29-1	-	TGCAGCCTAAGCAGGGGACTGAACACTGAAGCTTTCTTT	CSLSRGLNTEAFF
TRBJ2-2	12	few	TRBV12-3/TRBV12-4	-	TGTGCCAGCAGTTTGGATTACGGGGAGCTGTTTTTT	CASSLDYGELFF
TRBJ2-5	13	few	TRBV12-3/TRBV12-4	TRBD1	TGTGCCAGCAGCCCGAACAGGGGAGAGACCCAGTACTTC	CASSPNRGETQYF
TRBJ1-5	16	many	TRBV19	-	TGTGCCAGTAGCACAATGCCCGGACAACTCAATCAGCCCCAGCATTTT	CASSTMPGQLNQPQHF
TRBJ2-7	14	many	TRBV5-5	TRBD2	TGTGCCAGCAGCTTGGGGAGCGGGGAGTACGAGCAGTACTTC	CASSLGSGEYEQYF
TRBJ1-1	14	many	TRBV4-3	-	TGCGCCAGCAGCCAAGAGGCAGGGCGCACTGAAGCTTTCTTT	CASSQEAGRTEAFF
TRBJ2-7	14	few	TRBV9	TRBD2	TGTGCCAGCGGCTCAGGGACTAGTTCCTACGAGCAGTACTTC	CASGSGTSSYEQYF
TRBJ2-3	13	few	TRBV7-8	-	TGTGCCAGCAGCAACGGTCCAGACTATACGCAGTATTTT	CASSNGPDYTQYF
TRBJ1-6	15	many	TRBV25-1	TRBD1	TGTGCCAGCAGTGAATCCCACAGGGGCAATTCACCCCTCCACTTT	CASSESHRGNSPLHF
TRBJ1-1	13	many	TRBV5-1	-	TGCGCCAGCAGCCTCAACAGCCAGGCTGAAGCTTTCTTT	CASSLNSQAEAFF
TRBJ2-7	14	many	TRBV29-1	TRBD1	TGCAGCGTTGAAGGGACAGGGGGTTCCTACGAGCAGTACTTC	CSVEGTGGSYEQYF
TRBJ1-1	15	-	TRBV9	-	TGCGCCAGCAGCCAAGTCATGGGGCAGTGGACTGAAGCTTTCTTT	CASSQVMGQWTEAFF
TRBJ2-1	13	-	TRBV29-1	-	TGCAGCGCCAGCACTAGCTCCTACAATGAGCAGTTCTTC	CSASTSSYNEQFF
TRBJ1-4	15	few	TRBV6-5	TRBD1	TGTGCCAGCAGTTACGGGGACAGGATCTCTGAAAAACTGTTTTTT	CASSYGDRISEKLFF
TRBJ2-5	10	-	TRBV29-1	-	TGCAGCCAAGTTGTAATGGCCCAGTACTTC	CSQVVMAQYF
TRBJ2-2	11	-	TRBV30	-	TGTGCCTGGAGTGTTGCCGGGGAGCTGTTTTTT	CAWSVAGELFF
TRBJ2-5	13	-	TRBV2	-	TGTGCCAGCGTTGAAGGTGGGGGAGAGACCCAGTACTTC	CASVEGGGETQYF
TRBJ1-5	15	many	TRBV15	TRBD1	TGTGCCACCAGCAGAGATTTCGGGACAGGGGGGCCCCAGCATTTT	CATSRDFGTGGPQHF
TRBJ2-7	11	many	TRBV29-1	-	TGCAGCGTTTATCGAGGCTACGAGCAGTACTTC	CSVYRGYEQYF
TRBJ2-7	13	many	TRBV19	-	TGTGCCAGTAGCCGAGGACAGATATACGAGCAGTACTTC	CASSRGQIYEQYF
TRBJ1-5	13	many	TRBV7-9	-	TGTGCCAGCAGCTTACGGGAGGACGGCCCCCAGCATTTT	CASSLREDGPQHF
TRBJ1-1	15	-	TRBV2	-	TGTGCCAGCAGTGAATCTAGCGGGGGGAACACTGAAGCTTTCTTT	CASSESSGGNTEAFF
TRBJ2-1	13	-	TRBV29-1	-	TGCAGCGTTGGGAAAAGCTCCTACAATGAGCAGTTCTTC	CSVGKSSYNEQFF
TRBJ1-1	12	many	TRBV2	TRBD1	TGTGCCAGCAGGGGGGACAGGCTTGAAGCTTTCTTT	CASRGDRLEAFF
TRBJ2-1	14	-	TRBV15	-	TGTGCCACCAGCAGAGATCTAGGGTACAATGAGCAGTTCTTC	CATSRDLGYNEQFF
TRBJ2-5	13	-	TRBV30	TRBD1	TGTGCCTGGAGAACAGGGGGTTTGGAGACCCAGTACTTC	CAWRTGGLETQYF
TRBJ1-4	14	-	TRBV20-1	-	TGCAGTGTGTGGGCCAGGGGAGGATGGGAAAAACTGTTTTTT	CSVWARGGWEKLFF
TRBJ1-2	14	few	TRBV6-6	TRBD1	TGTGCCAGCAACTGGGACAGTGCCCCGAATGGCTACACCTTC	CASNWDSAPNGYTF
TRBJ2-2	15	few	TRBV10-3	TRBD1	TGTGCCAGCGCGGCCGGGACAGGGGGTACCGGGGAGCTGTTTTTT	CASAAGTGGTGELFF
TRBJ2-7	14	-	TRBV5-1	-	TGCGCCAGCAGCCCCAGGGGTTGGTCCTACGAGCAGTACTTC	CASSPRGWSYEQYF
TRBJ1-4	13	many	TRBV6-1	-	TGTGCCAGCAGTGACGGGACGATCGAAAAACTGTTTTTT	CASSDGTIEKLFF
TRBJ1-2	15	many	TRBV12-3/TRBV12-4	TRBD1	TGTGCCAGCAGTCCCGACAGGGGGCGCAGCTATGGCTACACCTTC	CASSPDRGRSYGYTF
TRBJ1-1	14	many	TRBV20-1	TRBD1	TGCAGTGCTAGAGAACAGGGGGCGGGCACTGAAGCTTTCTTT	CSAREQGAGTEAFF
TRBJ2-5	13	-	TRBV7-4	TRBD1	TGTGCCAGCAGCCACCGGACAGGGCAGACCCAGTACTTC	CASSHRTGQTQYF
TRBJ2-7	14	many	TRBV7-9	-	TGTGCCAGCAGCCCCTCGACAGCATCCTACGAGCAGTACTTC	CASSPSTASYEQYF
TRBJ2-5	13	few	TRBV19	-	TGTGCCAGTAGTATAGATATCCAAGAGACCCAGTACTTC	CASSIDIQETQYF
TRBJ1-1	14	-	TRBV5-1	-	TGCGCCAGCAGAGGGGCAGACCCAAACACTGAAGCTTTCTTT	CASRGADPNTEAFF
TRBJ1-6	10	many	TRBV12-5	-	TGTGCTAGTGGTGACTCACCCCTCCACTTT	CASGDSPLHF
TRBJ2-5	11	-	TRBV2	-	TGTGCCGGACAGAAACAAGGGACCCAGTACTTC	CAGQKQGTQYF
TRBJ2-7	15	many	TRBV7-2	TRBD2	TGTGCCAGCAGCTTACTTGGTAGCGGGGTCTACGAGCAGTACTTC	CASSLLGSGVYEQYF
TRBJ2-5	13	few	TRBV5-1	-	TGCGCCAGCAGGGCCCCGGGGGAAGAGACCCAGTACTTC	CASRAPGEETQYF
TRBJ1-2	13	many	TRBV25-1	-	TGTGCCAGCAGTGATCCGGTTGGGTATGGCTACACCTTC	CASSDPVGYGYTF
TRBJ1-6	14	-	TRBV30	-	TGTGCCTGGAGTGTACTAGGGGCAGATTCACCCCTCCACTTT	CAWSVLGADSPLHF
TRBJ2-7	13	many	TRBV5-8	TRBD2	TGTGCCAGCAGCTTGACCAGCGGGAGAGAGCAGTACTTC	CASSLTSGREQYF
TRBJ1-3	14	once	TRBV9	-	TGTGCCAGCAGCGTGGGGGGACGGGGGAACACCATATATTTT	CASSVGGRGNTIYF
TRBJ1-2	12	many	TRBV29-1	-	TGCAGCGTTGTACTGGGATTTTACGGCTACACCTTC	CSVVLGFYGYTF
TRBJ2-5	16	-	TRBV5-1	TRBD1	TGCGCCAGCAGCTTGGAATCCGGGACAGGGCAAGAGACCCAGTACTTC	CASSLESGTGQETQYF
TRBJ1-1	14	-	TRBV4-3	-	TGCGCCAGCAGCCAAGGAGCAGGGCTTAGTGGAGCTTTCTTT	CASSQGAGLSGAFF
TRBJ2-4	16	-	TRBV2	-	TGTGCCAGCAGGGAGAGGGTGCGGACCGGTGAAAACATTCAGTACTTC	CASRERVRTGENIQYF
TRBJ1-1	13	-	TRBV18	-	TGTGCCAGCTCCACCCCGGGGGTATTGGAAGCTTTCTTT	CASSTPGVLEAFF